A single sample is the source of the 9 T cell receptor beta chains below, sequenced in a study of response to subunit inactivated influenza vaccine. Using its own MiXCR run on the RT-PCR reads, TCRdb lists one record per CDR3 protein. Here the sample spans approximately 290,000 distinct CDR3 sequences, 20% to 25% being singletons. The sequenced sample was PBMCs from blood, obtained 21 months after vaccination. These receptors all stem from a man between 50 and 75 years old who received an inactivated influenza vaccine.

The chain uses TRBV5-1 and TRBJ1-4; weak D call: TRBD1 (5 bases). This CDR3 contains 13 residues. Trimming left V 1 base short and J 8 bases short, with 9 bases between. CDR1 and CDR2 (germline): SGHRS, YFSETQ. The DNA of the CDR3 is TGCGCCAGCAGCTTGCAGGGTTGGGAAAAACTGTTTTTT. This translates into CASSLQGWEKLFF.

The V call is TRBV6-2 or TRBV6-3, the J call TRBJ1-1, with D unclear. With 0 bases removed from V and 1 base from J, the gap between germline ends came to 9 bases. The germline gives CDR1 MNHEY, CDR2 SVGEGT. This CDR3 spans 15 amino acids. In nucleotides, the CDR3 is TGTGCCAGCAGTTACTCGGGATCACCGAACACTGAAGCTTTCTTT. Translation gives CASSYSGSPNTEAFF.

This chain links TRBV4-3 with TRBJ1-4, with 8 bases identical to TRBD1. Germline V gives CDR1 LGHNA, CDR2 YSLEER. V dropped 0 bases and J dropped 5; count of bases not matched to a gene: 5. The CDR3 runs 16 residues. DNA for the CDR3: TGCGCCAGCAGCCAAGATTATAGACAGGGGAATGAAAAACTGTTTTTT. Its protein is CASSQDYRQGNEKLFF.

The gene calls are TRBV20-1 and TRBJ2-1; 7 bases fit TRBD2. Germline V gene sequence: CDR1 DFQATT, CDR2 SNEGSKA (reference sequence). The CDR3 is 11 residues long. CDR3 nucleotides: TGCAGCGGGTATAGCGGGAATGAGCAGTTCTTC. Its protein product is CSGYSGNEQFF.

Turning to this clonotype: A read error may explain this, as a much larger clone is one base away. V gene TRBV6-1 combines with J gene TRBJ2-5, with 8 nucleotides matching TRBD2. The CDR3 loop spans 16 amino acids. Per germline, CDR1 MNHNS and CDR2 SASEGT. The CDR3 loop reads CASSPVNAGGVGTQHF. The CDR3 DNA reads TGTGCCAGCAGCCCCGTAAATGCGGGAGGAGTGGGGACCCAGCACTTC.

The gene calls are TRBV4-2 and TRBJ2-1; D is possibly TRBD1 or TRBD2 (5 bases each). Trimming shortened V by 0 bases and J by 4 bases, and 13 bases separated the two germline ends. Germline V gene lookup returns CDR1 LGHNA and CDR2 YNFKEQ. The CDR3 runs 16 residues. As DNA, the CDR3 is TGTGCCAGCAGCCAAGATCGGGACGGTACTTACAATGAGCAGTTCTTC. Translated: CASSQDRDGTYNEQFF.

To note about this clonotype: The CDR3 does not close with the conserved phenylalanine or tryptophan, likely indicating a read error. The chain links TRBV28 to TRBJ1-5; D is unclear. In germline, CDR1 is MDHEN, CDR2 SYDVKM. V lost 1 base and J 11 bases, leaving 12 bases between the germline ends. The CDR3 spans 13 residues. CDR3 bases: TGTGCCAGCAGTTTATTGCCCCCGCAGGCCCAGCATCTT. This gives the protein CASSLLPPQAQHL.

The rearrangement joins TRBV2 to TRBJ1-1; no clear D. Germline values: CDR1 SNHLY, CDR2 FYNNEI. The CDR3 contains 16 residues. V lost 1 base to trimming and J lost 4 bases, with 16 bases between them. CDR3 coding DNA: TGTGCCAGCAGTGAAGAGAGTTCCCGCTCTAGCACTGAAGCTTTCTTT. This translates into CASSEESSRSSTEAFF.

V is TRBV20-1 and J is TRBJ2-3; TRBD2 agrees at 13 bases. V was clipped by 3 bases and J by 2 bases; unmatched bases: 2. CDR1 and CDR2 (germline): DFQATT, SNEGSKA (reference sequence). The CDR3 covers 15 residues. CDR3 sequence: CSARGLAGSTDTQYF. The CDR3 DNA follows: TGCAGTGCTAGGGGACTAGCGGGGTCCACAGATACGCAGTATTTT.